The entry below describes one T cell receptor (beta chain). This entry comes from a study of shared clonotypes between healthy human individuals. The repertoire was sequenced with immunoSEQ multiplex PCR; TCRdb's copy has only in-frame clones and lacks some. Of a few million clones in the sample, roughly 92% were seen once. With V trimmed by 3 bases and J by 6 bases, 18 bases remained unmatched. The CDR3 length is 18 residues. Per the germline V gene, CDR1 is MNHEY and CDR2 is SMNVEV (reference sequence). This TCR was sampled from a man younger than 35 in good health. Some clones in this sample may be carry-over from other donors' samples. The sample consisted of naive CD4+ T cells from PBMCs. The subset denotes: CD45RA+ positively selected. V is TRBV27 and J is TRBJ1-1; 8 bases are a match to TRBD1. The CDR3 DNA is TGTGCCAGCAGTTTCGTCTTGACCGCAGGGGGCGCGGGCGCTGAAGCTTTCTTT. Translation gives CASSFVLTAGGAGAEAFF.